The clone carrying this TCR beta chain was seen at least ten times. There are 13 residues in the CDR3. V was cut by 0 bases and J by 11 bases, with 13 bases left in between. Germline CDR1 reads KGHSH; CDR2 reads LQKENI. HTBI primers from iRepertoire and Arm-PCR of CDR3 regions yielded the TCR beta libraries. TCRdb reprocessed the multiplex PCR reads with MiXCR, giving one entry per CDR3 protein. This table has 540,000 or so distinct CDR3 sequences, approximately 12% appearing once. Sample time point: newly diagnosed GD, antithyroid drugs for less than 3 months. PBMC-derived RNA was used for the TCR library. This record comes from a study of regulatory T cells in long-lasting Graves disease. The data were also submitted as part of a second study, on T cells in Graves' hyperthyroidism and ophthalmopathy.

The chain is built from TRBV18 and TRBJ1-2, with D hard to call. This TCR derives from a man in his thirties or forties with Graves disease. The sequencing used peripheral blood mononuclear cells (PBMCs), collected at new diagnosis, from a patient treated with antithyroid drugs. The CDR3 bases are TGTGCCAGCTCACCACCGGCGGCCGATCGGTACACCTTC. This codes for CASSPPAADRYTF.